The 2 T cell receptor beta chains below all came from one sample that was sequenced in a study of response to subunit inactivated influenza vaccine. TCRdb reprocessed the RT-PCR reads via MiXCR and lists one record per CDR3 protein. The repertoire holds about 500,000 distinct CDR3 sequences, with approximately 12% as singletons. The material was PBMCs from blood, obtained 40 to 50 days after vaccination. These receptors were obtained from a man aged 45 to 65 who received an inactivated influenza vaccine.

In this sample, this clonotype turned up many times. The CDR3 loop is CASSLWRAYEQYF. The CDR3 DNA follows: TGTGCCAGCAGCTTGTGGAGAGCCTACGAGCAGTACTTC. V gene TRBV7-6 combines with J gene TRBJ2-7; D unclear. Per the germline V gene, CDR1 is SGHVS and CDR2 is FNYEAQ. This CDR3 region has 13 residues. V lost 3 bases and J 2 bases, leaving 8 bases between the germline ends.

The chain joins TRBV28 to TRBJ2-6; D gene ambiguous. The germline V gene encodes CDR1 MDHEN and CDR2 SYDVKM. The length of the CDR3 is 13 residues. Trimming pared 6 bases from V and 0 bases from J, leaving 3 bases between. The CDR3 spells CASRNSGANVLTF. In DNA, the CDR3 is TGTGCCAGCAGAAACTCTGGGGCCAACGTCCTGACTTTC.